These 10 T cell receptor beta chains were sequenced from one sample in a study of blood T cell repertoires in COVID-19. Sequencing used immunoSEQ multiplex PCR; TCRdb keeps in-frame clones, though not all of them. The sample consists of 200,000 to 250,000 clones, 70% to 90% of them appearing once. Sequenced: peripheral blood. The receptors come from a woman in her 70s with COVID-19, enrolled during active disease.

The V and J genes are TRBV7-8 and TRBJ1-3; tentatively, D is TRBD1 (6 bases). The CDR3 runs to 14 residues. V lost 0 bases and J 7 bases, leaving 10 bases between the germline ends. From germline, CDR1 is SGHVS and CDR2 FQNEAQ. DNA of the CDR3: TGTGCCAGCAGCTTAGCGCCCCAGGGGAACACCATATATTTT. Amino acid sequence: CASSLAPQGNTIYF.

The rearrangement joins TRBV6-2 or TRBV6-3 to TRBJ2-5; perhaps TRBD1 as D (5 bases). Germline loops: CDR1 MNHEY, CDR2 SVGEGT. The CDR3 extends over 15 amino acids. Trimming removed 4 bases from V and 4 bases from J, with 16 bases in between. The CDR3 region is CASSFGRVLGETQYF. CDR3 DNA sequence: TGTGCCAGCAGTTTCGGCAGGGTTTTAGGAGAGACCCAGTACTTC.

Only a few counts were recorded for this clone. The chain has TRBV7-9 and TRBJ1-6; 7 positions match TRBD1. The J segment lost 0 bases and the V segment lost 4 bases, leaving 12 bases of the junction unmatched. In germline, CDR1 is SEHNR, CDR2 FQNEAQ (reference sequence). The CDR3 totals 19 residues. CDR3 coding DNA: TGTGCCAGCAGCTCTTCGACAGGGCTGGGGAGCTCCTATAATTCACCCCTCCACTTT. Amino acids: CASSSSTGLGSSYNSPLHF.

The chain links TRBV7-2 to TRBJ1-1; no clear D gene. CDR1 is SGHTA and CDR2 is FQGNSA in the germline V gene. Trimming pared 5 bases from V and 3 bases from J, leaving 4 bases between. CDR3 length: 11 amino acids. The CDR3 loop is CASSQDTEAFF. The CDR3 DNA is TGTGCCAGCAGCCAGGACACTGAAGCTTTCTTT.

The chain employs TRBV12-3 or TRBV12-4 and TRBJ2-1; TRBD1 agrees at 8 bases. This CDR3 region has 13 residues. Trimming cost V 6 bases and J 6 bases; bases outside gene matches: 4. The CDR3 reads CASRTGGSNEQFF. The CDR3 coding sequence is TGTGCCAGCAGAACAGGGGGGAGCAATGAGCAGTTCTTC.

The V call is TRBV18, the J call TRBJ1-6; 7 bases fit TRBD1. J lost 5 bases, V lost 6 bases, and 4 bases had no gene match. This CDR3 has 14 residues. Germline CDR1 reads KGHSH; CDR2 reads LQKENI. This CDR3 reads CASSMGTDNSPLHF. Written as DNA, the CDR3 is TGTGCCAGCTCGATGGGGACAGATAATTCACCCCTCCACTTT. Complete variable domain (other parts from reference TRBV18 and TRBJ1-6): NAGVMQNPRHLVRRRGQEARLRCSPMKGHSHVYWYRQLPEEGLKFMVYLQKENIIDESGMPKERFSAEFPKEGPSILRIQQVVRGDSAAYFCASSMGTDNSPLHFGNGTRLTVT.

The V and J genes are TRBV2 and TRBJ1-5, with TRBD1 identical over 10 bases. The V gene's germline CDR1 is SNHLY and CDR2 FYNNEI. V lost 4 bases, J lost 3 bases, and 6 bases stayed unmatched. CDR3 length equals 16 residues. CDR3 loop: CASSGETGGNNQPQHF. The CDR3, as DNA: TGTGCCAGCAGTGGGGAGACAGGGGGCAACAATCAGCCCCAGCATTTT.

This chain's CDR3 is CASSFRQGGMNTEAFF. CDR3 nucleotide sequence: TGTGCCAGCAGTTTCCGGCAGGGGGGAATGAACACTGAAGCTTTCTTT. This rearrangement joins TRBV28 to TRBJ1-1; TRBD1 agrees at 7 bases. Per the germline V gene, CDR1 is MDHEN and CDR2 is SYDVKM. Losses at the gene ends were 3 bases for V and 0 bases for J; bases not matched to a gene: 7. The CDR3 length is 16 residues.

V and J are TRBV30 and TRBJ1-5, with 8 bases aligning to TRBD1. This CDR3 region has 15 residues. The germline V gene encodes CDR1 GTSNPN and CDR2 SVGIG (reference sequence). V dropped 1 base and J dropped 4; count of bases not matched to a gene: 6. The CDR3 loop reads CAWSEGTGGNQPQHF. The CDR3 DNA reads as TGTGCCTGGAGTGAGGGGACAGGCGGGAATCAGCCCCAGCATTTT.

The chain carries TRBV14 and TRBJ1-2; D is undetermined. Germline CDR1 reads SGHDN; CDR2 reads FVKESK. This CDR3 comprises 14 residues. With 1 base removed from V and 8 bases from J, the gap between germline ends came to 14 bases. The CDR3 bases are TGTGCCAGCAGCCAAGTTGGGCCCTTTGGGGGCTACACCTTC. Translated: CASSQVGPFGGYTF. Full variable domain (outside the CDR3, taken from reference TRBV14 and TRBJ1-2): EAGVTQFPSHSVIEKGQTVTLRCDPISGHDNLYWYRRVMGKEIKFLLHFVKESKQDESGMPNNRFLAERTGGTYSTLKVQPAELEDSGVYFCASSQVGPFGGYTFGSGTRLTVV.